This entry concerns a single T cell receptor (beta chain). Participant age was about 18 to 89 years, and participants resided in about 25 US areas. Cohort placement rested on clinical history that participants reported themselves. This sample is drawn from a study of blood T cell repertoires in COVID-19. Study as a whole: COVID-19 samples, acute and convalescent, were from the United States, Italy and Spain. T cells, B-cell-depleted T cells, or PBMCs supplied cDNA or gDNA.

There are 15 residues in the CDR3. Per the germline V gene, CDR1 is LNHDA and CDR2 is SQIVND (reference sequence). V dropped 6 bases and J dropped 0 bases, with 14 bases sitting between them. The assay was immunoSEQ multiplex PCR, and TCRdb's table has in-frame clones only and misses some. Of 300,000 to 400,000 clones listed, approximately 88% are singletons. The source is a woman aged 25 to 39 with acute COVID-19. The material sequenced was PBMCs or T cells enriched from blood (not recorded which). This rearrangement joins TRBV19 to TRBJ1-1, with D possibly TRBD1 on 6 matching bases. The CDR3 DNA reads TGTGCCAGTAGCACGACAGGTTTAATGAACACTGAAGCTTTCTTT. As protein: CASSTTGLMNTEAFF.